The text below deals with one TCR beta chain. What it binds is not known. There are 13 residues in the CDR3. Germline V CDR1 and CDR2: MGHDK, SYGVNS. Trimming took off 4 bases at V and 5 bases at J, with 11 bases between the two ends. The source of the sample is a study of siplizumab effects on memory and regulatory T cells. Study-wide results and caveats: Major contributors to the alloresponse seemed to be naive T cells, which also appeared more diverse than memory cells.

As described, mixed lymphocyte reaction cells underwent coculture at 37°C for a duration of around six days. Sequencing of each sample assayed some 9.4 x 10^4 TCR templates. Sequenced by immunoSEQ multiplex PCR; TCRdb stores in-frame clones only, minus some. The sample lists under 20,000 clones, under 50% seen once, with roughly 5.3% in the top ten. The sequence came from a human donor in good health; the cells came from an allogeneic mixed lymphocyte reaction. Sequenced sample: CFSE-low (dividing) CD4+ T cells sorted from an allogeneic mixed lymphocyte reaction. V gene TRBV25-1 combines with J gene TRBJ1-2, with a weak D call TRBD1 (6 bases). The CDR3: CASSVQGTYGYTF. The DNA of the CDR3 is TGTGCCAGCAGTGTTCAGGGGACATATGGCTACACCTTC.